This T cell receptor (beta chain) came from a study of T cells after yellow fever vaccination. It was through 5'RACE template switching that TCR cDNA was made, with a universal primer site and UMIs added. TCRdb recomputed calls from the 5' RACE reads with MiXCR, one row per CDR3 protein. The sample holds 300,000 to 400,000 distinct CDR3 sequences; approximately 4.2% are singletons and the top ten take 24%. Study findings and constraints: A weaker secondary response peaked on day 5, the primary on day 15.

This clonotype was seen a few times. The antigen remains undetermined. The clonotype originates from a man aged 18 to 29 who received the YFV17D yellow fever vaccine. Source: PBMCs, taken 5 days after the yellow fever booster vaccination.

The CDR3 sequence is CSASHPGEFNYGYTF. The CDR3 region has the DNA TGCAGTGCTAGTCATCCGGGGGAGTTCAACTATGGCTACACCTTC. V is TRBV20-1 and J is TRBJ1-2, with TRBD1 as a possible D gene (5 bases). Per the germline V gene, CDR1 is DFQATT and CDR2 is SNEGSKA (reference sequence). The V end lost 3 bases, the J end lost 2 bases, and 16 bases lay between the germline ends. The length of the CDR3 is 15 residues.